This T cell receptor (beta chain) was sequenced for a study of resident and recirculating memory T cells in vitiligo. Turning to the study itself: Shave-biopsy epidermis from lesional and nonlesional skin was sequenced alongside PBMCs.

Stability required unchanged lesions during the previous 6 months. Patients who had received treatment within the previous three months were excluded. CDR1 and CDR2 from the germline V gene are ENHRY and SYGVKD. V was pared by 3 bases and J by 4 bases, with 9 bases between. The CDR3 contains 13 residues. Profiled with immunoSEQ multiplex PCR; TCRdb holds only in-frame clones, not every one. Altogether 40,000 to 50,000 clones are present, around 90% being singletons, with the ten largest covering more than 4%. The material sequenced was blood. The receptor was isolated from a male donor with vitiligo. The chain carries TRBV10-3 and TRBJ1-2; D gene unclear. The CDR3 is CAISDEVGYGYTF. DNA of the CDR3: TGTGCCATCAGTGATGAGGTCGGCTATGGCTACACCTTC.